This TCR beta chain derives from a study of blood T cell repertoires in COVID-19. Study at large: In each case, the material was cDNA or gDNA derived from T cells, B-cell-depleted T cells, or PBMCs.

The repertoire was sequenced with immunoSEQ multiplex PCR; TCRdb's copy has only in-frame clones and lacks some. Of 150,000 or so clones listed, more than 75% were seen once; the top ten hold around 10%. Trimming at V came to 6 bases and at J to 3 bases, leaving 8 bases not matched to a gene. Germline V lookup: CDR1 MNHEY, CDR2 SVGAGI. This CDR3 is 15 amino acids long. The gene calls are TRBV6-5 and TRBJ1-5, with 7 bases aligning to TRBD1. The sample consisted of peripheral blood. This TCR was sampled from a woman aged 70 to 79 with COVID-19, enrolled during active disease. CDR3 region: CASRPRDSHNQPQHF. As DNA, the CDR3 is TGTGCCAGCAGACCCAGGGACAGTCACAATCAGCCCCAGCATTTT.